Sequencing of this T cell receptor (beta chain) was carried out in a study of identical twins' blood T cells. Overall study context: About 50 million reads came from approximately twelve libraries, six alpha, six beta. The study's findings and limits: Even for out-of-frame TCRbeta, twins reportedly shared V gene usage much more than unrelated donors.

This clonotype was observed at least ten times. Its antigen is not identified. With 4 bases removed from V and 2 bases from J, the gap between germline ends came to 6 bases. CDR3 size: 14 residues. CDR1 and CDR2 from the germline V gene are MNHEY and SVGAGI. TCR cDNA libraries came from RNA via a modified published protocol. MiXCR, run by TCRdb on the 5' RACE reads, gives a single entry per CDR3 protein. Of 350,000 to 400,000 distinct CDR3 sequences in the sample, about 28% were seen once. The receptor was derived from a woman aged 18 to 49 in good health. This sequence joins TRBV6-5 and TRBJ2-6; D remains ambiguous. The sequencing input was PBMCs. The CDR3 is CASSSVPGANVLTF. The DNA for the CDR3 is TGTGCCAGCAGTTCCGTACCTGGGGCCAACGTCCTGACTTTC.